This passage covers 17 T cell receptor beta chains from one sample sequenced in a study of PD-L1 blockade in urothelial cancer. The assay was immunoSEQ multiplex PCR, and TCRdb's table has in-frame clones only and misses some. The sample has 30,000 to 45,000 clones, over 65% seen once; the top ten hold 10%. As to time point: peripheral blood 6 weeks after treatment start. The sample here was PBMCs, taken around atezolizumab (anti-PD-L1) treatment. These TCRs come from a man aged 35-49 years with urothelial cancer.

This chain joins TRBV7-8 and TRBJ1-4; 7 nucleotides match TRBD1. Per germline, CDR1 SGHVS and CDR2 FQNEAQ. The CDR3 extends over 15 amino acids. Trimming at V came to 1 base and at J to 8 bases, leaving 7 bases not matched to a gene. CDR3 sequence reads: CASSLVGQTFEKLFF. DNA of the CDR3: TGTGCCAGCAGCTTAGTGGGACAGACCTTCGAAAAACTGTTTTTT.

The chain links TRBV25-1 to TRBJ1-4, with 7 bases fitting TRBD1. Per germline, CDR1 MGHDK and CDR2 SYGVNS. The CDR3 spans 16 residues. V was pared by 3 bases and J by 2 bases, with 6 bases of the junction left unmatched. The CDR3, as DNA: TGTGCCAGCAGTGAGACAAAGGGGGCTACTAATGAAAAACTGTTTTTT. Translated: CASSETKGATNEKLFF.

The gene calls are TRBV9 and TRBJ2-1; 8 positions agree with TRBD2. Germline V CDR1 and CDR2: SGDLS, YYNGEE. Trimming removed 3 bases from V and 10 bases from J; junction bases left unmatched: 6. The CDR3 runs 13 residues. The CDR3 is CASSAGTSSEQFF. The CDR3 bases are TGTGCCAGCAGCGCGGGGACTAGTTCGGAGCAGTTCTTC.

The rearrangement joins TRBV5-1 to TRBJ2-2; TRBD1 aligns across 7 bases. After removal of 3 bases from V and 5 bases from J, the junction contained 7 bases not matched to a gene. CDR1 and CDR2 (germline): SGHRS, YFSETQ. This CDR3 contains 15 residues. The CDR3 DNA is TGCGCCAGCAGCTCCCGGACAGGCGGGACCGGGGAGCTGTTTTTT. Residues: CASSSRTGGTGELFF.

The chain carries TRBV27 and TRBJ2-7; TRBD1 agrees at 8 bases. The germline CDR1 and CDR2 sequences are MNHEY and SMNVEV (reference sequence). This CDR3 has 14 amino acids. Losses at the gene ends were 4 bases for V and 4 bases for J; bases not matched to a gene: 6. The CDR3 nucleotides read TGTGCCAGCAGTTCCAGGGGGCGATCATACGAGCAGTACTTC. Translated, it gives CASSSRGRSYEQYF.

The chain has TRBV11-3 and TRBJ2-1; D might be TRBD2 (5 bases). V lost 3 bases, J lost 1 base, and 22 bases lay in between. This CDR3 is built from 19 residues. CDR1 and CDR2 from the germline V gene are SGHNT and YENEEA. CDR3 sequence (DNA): TGTGCCAGCAGCTTCCCGATACTTCTATCGGGATTTTCCTACAATGAGCAGTTCTTC. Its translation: CASSFPILLSGFSYNEQFF.

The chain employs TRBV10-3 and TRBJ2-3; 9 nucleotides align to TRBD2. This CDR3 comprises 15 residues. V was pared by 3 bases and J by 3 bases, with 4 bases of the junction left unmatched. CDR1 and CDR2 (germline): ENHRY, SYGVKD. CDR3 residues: CAISEIAGVTDTQYF. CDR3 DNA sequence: TGTGCCATCAGTGAAATAGCGGGAGTGACAGATACGCAGTATTTT.

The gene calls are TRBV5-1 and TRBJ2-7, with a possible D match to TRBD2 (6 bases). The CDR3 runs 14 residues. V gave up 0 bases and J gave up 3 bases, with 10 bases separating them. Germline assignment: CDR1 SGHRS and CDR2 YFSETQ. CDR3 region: CASSLDGGNYEQYF. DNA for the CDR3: TGCGCCAGCAGCTTGGATGGAGGGAACTACGAGCAGTACTTC.

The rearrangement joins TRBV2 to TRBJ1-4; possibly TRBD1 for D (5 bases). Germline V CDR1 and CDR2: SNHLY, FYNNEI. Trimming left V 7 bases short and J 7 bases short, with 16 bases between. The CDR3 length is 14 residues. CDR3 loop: CASIQGGLIEKLFF. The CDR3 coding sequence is TGTGCCAGCATTCAGGGCGGTTTGATTGAAAAACTGTTTTTT.

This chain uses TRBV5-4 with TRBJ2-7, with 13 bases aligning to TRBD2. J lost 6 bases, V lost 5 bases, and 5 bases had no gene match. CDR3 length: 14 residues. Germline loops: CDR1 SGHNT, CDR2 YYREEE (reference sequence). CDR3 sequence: CASRTSGRAVEQYF. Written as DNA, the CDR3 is TGTGCCAGCAGAACTAGCGGGAGGGCGGTCGAGCAGTACTTC.

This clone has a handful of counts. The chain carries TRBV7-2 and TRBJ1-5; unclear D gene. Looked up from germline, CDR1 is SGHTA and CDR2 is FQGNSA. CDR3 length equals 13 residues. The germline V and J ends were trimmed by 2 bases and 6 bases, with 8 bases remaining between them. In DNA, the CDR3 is TGTGCCAGCAGCTTAAAAAGCGGTCAGCCCCAGCATTTT. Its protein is CASSLKSGQPQHF.

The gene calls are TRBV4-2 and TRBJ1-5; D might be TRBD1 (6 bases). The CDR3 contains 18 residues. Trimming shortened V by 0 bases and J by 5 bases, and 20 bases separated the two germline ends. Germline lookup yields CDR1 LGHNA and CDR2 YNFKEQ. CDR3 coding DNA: TGTGCCAGCAGCCAAGAAGCGCAGGGCTCTAAGGGGGATCAGCCCCAGCATTTT. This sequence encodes CASSQEAQGSKGDQPQHF.

The CDR3 DNA reads as TGTGCCAGCAGCTTAGCTCTCGCTAGCGGGGGTCAGAAGACCTACGAGCAGTACTTC. It yields the protein CASSLALASGGQKTYEQYF. The chain has TRBV7-9 and TRBJ2-7, with TRBD2 matching over 10 bases. J lost 2 bases, V lost 0 bases, and 13 bases had no gene match. The germline V gene has CDR1 SEHNR and CDR2 FQNEAQ (reference sequence). This CDR3 has 19 amino acids.

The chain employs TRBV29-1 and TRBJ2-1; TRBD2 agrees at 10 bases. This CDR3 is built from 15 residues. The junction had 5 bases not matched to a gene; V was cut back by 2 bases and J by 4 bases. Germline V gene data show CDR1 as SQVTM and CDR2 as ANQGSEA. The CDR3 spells CSVERRTSGYNEQFF. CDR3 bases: TGCAGCGTTGAAAGGAGGACTAGCGGATACAATGAGCAGTTCTTC.

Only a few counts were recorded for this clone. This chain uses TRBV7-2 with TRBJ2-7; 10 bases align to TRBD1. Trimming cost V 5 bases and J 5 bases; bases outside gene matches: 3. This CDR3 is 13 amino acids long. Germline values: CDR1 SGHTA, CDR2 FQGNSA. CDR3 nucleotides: TGTGCCAGCAGCAGGGACAGGGGCAACGAGCAGTACTTC. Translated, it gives CASSRDRGNEQYF.

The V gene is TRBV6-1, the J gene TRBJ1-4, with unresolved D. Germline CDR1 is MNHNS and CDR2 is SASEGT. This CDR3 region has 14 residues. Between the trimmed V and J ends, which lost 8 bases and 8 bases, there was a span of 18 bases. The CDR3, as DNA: TGTGCCAGCCACCTCGGGGATGTGCAAGAAAAACTGTTTTTT. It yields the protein CASHLGDVQEKLFF.

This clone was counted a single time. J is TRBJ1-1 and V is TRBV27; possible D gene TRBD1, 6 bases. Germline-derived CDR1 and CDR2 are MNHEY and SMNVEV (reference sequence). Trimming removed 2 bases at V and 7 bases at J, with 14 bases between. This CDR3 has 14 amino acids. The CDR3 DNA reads TGTGCCAGCAGTTTAAGCGGGGGCAGGGTTGAAGCTTTCTTT. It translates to CASSLSGGRVEAFF.